Shown below are 27 T cell receptor beta chains from a single sample sequenced in a study of blood T cell repertoires in COVID-19 (dated by TCRdb to about 2020). The library relied on the immunoSEQ multiplex PCR assay. The immuneACCESS repertoire file appears here via TCRdb, limited to in-frame rearrangements. These files lack a portion of the clones; in checked studies, under half of the deficit traces to unresolved V genes, and the cause of the others is not known. Present in this sample are hundreds of thousands of clones, 89% of which were seen just once. The ten largest account for more than 9% of the sample. Input material: PBMCs or T cells enriched from blood (not recorded which). These receptors all come from a woman under 40 who had recovered from COVID-19.

The rearrangement joins TRBV29-1 to TRBJ1-1, with TRBD1 as a possible D gene (5 bases). CDR3 length: 13 residues. The V gene lost 8 bases and the J gene lost 1 base, with 14 bases spanning the gap. Germline loops: CDR1 SQVTM, CDR2 ANQGSEA. The CDR3 region has the DNA TGCAGCTCATCAGGGCTGGGGAACACTGAAGCTTTCTTT. This codes for CSSSGLGNTEAFF.

This sequence joins TRBV2 and TRBJ1-4; a weak D match, TRBD1 (5 bases). This CDR3 is built from 14 residues. CDR1 is SNHLY, CDR2 FYNNEI, per germline. The V and J ends lost 7 bases and 4 bases respectively, with 13 bases between them. The CDR3 DNA sequence: TGTGCCAGCAACCGGGGACTAGGTAATGAAAAACTGTTTTTT. As protein: CASNRGLGNEKLFF.

This clone was observed once. V is TRBV18 and J is TRBJ2-1, with D uncertain. Trimming left V 4 bases short and J 4 bases short, with 23 bases between. The CDR3 has 18 residues. Germline CDR1 reads KGHSH; CDR2 reads LQKENI. This chain's CDR3 is CASSLEPTAPTGYNEQFF. CDR3 in DNA: TGTGCCAGCTCACTCGAACCAACTGCTCCGACTGGGTACAATGAGCAGTTCTTC.

The chain recombines TRBV3-1 (or the pseudogene TRBV3-2) with TRBJ2-3, with TRBD2 matching over 15 bases. With 6 bases clipped from V and 6 bases from J, the junction kept 7 bases outside the gene matches. The CDR3 has 16 amino acids. CDR1 is LGHDT and CDR2 is YNNKEL in the germline V gene (reference sequence). In DNA, the CDR3 is TGTGCCAGCAGTCCCGGACTAGCGGGAGGGTTGGATACGCAGTATTTT. Residues: CASSPGLAGGLDTQYF.

The CDR3 loop reads CASSPQANTEAFF. The CDR3 DNA reads as TGTGCCAGCAGCCCCCAGGCGAACACTGAAGCTTTCTTT. The gene calls are TRBV4-2 and TRBJ1-1; D not certain. The CDR3 consists of 13 residues. V gave up 4 bases and J gave up 1 base, with 7 bases separating them. Germline loops: CDR1 LGHNA, CDR2 YNFKEQ.

The V gene is TRBV3-1 (or the pseudogene TRBV3-2), the J gene TRBJ2-5; 8 nucleotides align to TRBD2. This CDR3 has 15 amino acids. The V segment lost 4 bases and the J segment 9 bases; nucleotides outside the gene matches: 13. Germline assignment: CDR1 LGHDT and CDR2 YNNKEL (reference sequence). In DNA, the CDR3 is TGTGCCAGCAGCCTTCAGGCCCGGCGGGAGGAGGCCCAGTACTTC. Its translation: CASSLQARREEAQYF.

CDR3 nucleotides: TGTGCCAGCAGTTTGCAGTATGGCTACACCTTC. Its protein is CASSLQYGYTF. The chain employs TRBV28 and TRBJ1-2, with D uncertain. The CDR3 covers 11 residues. Germline lookup yields CDR1 MDHEN and CDR2 SYDVKM. With 3 bases removed from V and 5 bases from J, the gap between germline ends came to 4 bases.

This clone is a singleton in its sample. The chain uses TRBV9 and TRBJ1-1; no clear D gene. The CDR3 has 14 amino acids. V lost 0 bases, J lost 4 bases, and 10 bases lay in between. Germline values: CDR1 SGDLS, CDR2 YYNGEE. CDR3 coding DNA: TGTGCCAGCAGCGTAGCACCGCAGGTCACTGAAGCTTTCTTT. Translation gives CASSVAPQVTEAFF.

In its sample, this clone was seen once. V gene TRBV18 combines with J gene TRBJ1-5, with TRBD1 matching over 8 bases. Looked up from germline, CDR1 is KGHSH and CDR2 is LQKENI. This CDR3 region has 14 residues. J was trimmed by 7 bases and V by 6 bases; bases with no gene match: 8. The CDR3 DNA reads TGTGCCAGCTCCGAAGACAGGGGAGTGCAGCCCCAGCATTTT. This gives the protein CASSEDRGVQPQHF.

The chain employs TRBV27 and TRBJ2-1, with 8 bases fitting TRBD1. This CDR3 is 16 amino acids long. Germline V CDR1 and CDR2: MNHEY, SMNVEV (reference sequence). V gave up 6 bases and J gave up 3 bases; unmatched junction bases: 10. As DNA, the CDR3 is TGTGCCAGCAGCTACGACAGGACAGGGATCTACAATGAGCAGTTCTTC. It specifies CASSYDRTGIYNEQFF.

The J gene is TRBJ1-2, the V gene TRBV2, with 11 positions matching TRBD1. With 7 bases clipped from V and 4 bases from J, the junction kept 14 bases outside the gene matches. Germline CDR1 and CDR2: SNHLY and FYNNEI. The CDR3 is 17 amino acids. CDR3: CASTKTGQGAIVYGYTF. In DNA form, the CDR3 reads TGTGCCAGCACCAAGACCGGACAGGGGGCTATAGTCTATGGCTACACCTTC.

The genes are TRBV5-4 and TRBJ1-4, with TRBD1 identical over 7 bases. V lost 5 bases and J lost 6; bases outside the gene matches: 4. Germline V CDR1 and CDR2: SGHNT, YYREEE (reference sequence). The CDR3 has 13 amino acids. The chain's CDR3 is CASSLTGDEKLFF. CDR3 coding DNA: TGTGCCAGCAGTCTAACAGGGGATGAAAAACTGTTTTTT.

The chain is built from TRBV20-1 and TRBJ2-7; 8 nucleotides agree with TRBD2. Germline CDR1 reads DFQATT; CDR2 reads SNEGSKA (reference sequence). V trimming: 3 bases; J trimming: 7 bases; junction bases outside the gene matches: 17. The length of the CDR3 is 16 residues. CDR3: CSASKWDSGTPREQYF. The CDR3 nucleotides are TGCAGTGCTAGTAAATGGGATAGCGGGACCCCTAGGGAGCAGTACTTC.

The chain couples TRBV30 to TRBJ1-5; D call uncertain. The germline V gene encodes CDR1 GTSNPN and CDR2 SVGIG (reference sequence). CDR3 length: 14 residues. The V end lost 2 bases, the J end lost 2 bases, and 10 bases lay between the germline ends. The CDR3: CAWSKRGGNQPQHF. The CDR3 nucleotides read TGTGCCTGGAGTAAACGGGGAGGCAATCAGCCCCAGCATTTT.

This clone turned up a few times. The chain joins TRBV7-2 to TRBJ1-5; D perhaps matches TRBD1 (5 bases). V shed 5 bases and J shed 0 bases, with 11 bases lying between them. Germline-derived CDR1 and CDR2 are SGHTA and FQGNSA. This CDR3 spans 15 amino acids. CDR3 coding DNA: TGTGCCAGCAGCCCCCAGGGCGGTAGCAATCAGCCCCAGCATTTT. Amino acids: CASSPQGGSNQPQHF.

The chain employs TRBV2 and TRBJ2-4, with D tentatively TRBD1 (6 bases). Per the germline V gene, CDR1 is SNHLY and CDR2 is FYNNEI. CDR3 length equals 15 residues. Trimming took off 6 bases at V and 0 bases at J, with 12 bases between the two ends. The CDR3 spells CASRSGQLAKNIQYF. CDR3 sequence (DNA): TGTGCCAGCAGGAGCGGACAGTTAGCCAAAAACATTCAGTACTTC.

The genes are TRBV27 and TRBJ2-5; 10 bases fit TRBD2. The CDR3 length is 15 residues. Unmatched junction bases numbered 6, after V lost 5 bases and J lost 3 bases. The germline gives CDR1 MNHEY, CDR2 SMNVEV (reference sequence). The CDR3 sequence: CASSTIGTSEETQYF. The CDR3 DNA reads TGTGCCAGCAGTACCATCGGGACTAGCGAAGAGACCCAGTACTTC.

CDR3 residues: CASSYLDRVSSGYTF. Written as DNA, the CDR3 is TGTGCCAGCAGTTACCTGGACAGGGTTTCCTCCGGCTACACCTTC. The chain combines TRBV28 with TRBJ1-2, with 8 bases fitting TRBD1. V trimming: 4 bases; J trimming: 8 bases; junction bases outside the gene matches: 12. The germline V gene encodes CDR1 MDHEN and CDR2 SYDVKM. CDR3 length equals 15 residues.

CDR3 residues: CACPGHTGHEQFF. The CDR3 DNA reads TGTGCCTGCCCGGGACACACCGGACATGAGCAGTTCTTC. The V gene is TRBV30, the J gene TRBJ2-1; perhaps TRBD1 as D (6 bases). V was shortened by 6 bases and J by 8 bases, with 17 bases between the two germline ends. Looked up from germline, CDR1 is GTSNPN and CDR2 is SVGIG (reference sequence). The CDR3 has 13 amino acids.

The CDR3 here is CASSRIQGTEAFF. The CDR3 bases are TGTGCCAGCAGCCGCATACAGGGCACTGAAGCTTTCTTT. V is TRBV7-3 and J is TRBJ1-1; D possibly corresponds to TRBD1 (6 bases). Germline-derived CDR1 and CDR2 are SGHTA and FQGTGA. Trimming took 5 bases from V and 4 from J, leaving 11 bases between them. CDR3 size: 13 residues.

J is TRBJ2-3 and V is TRBV29-1; 9 nucleotides line up with TRBD2. Germline loops: CDR1 SQVTM, CDR2 ANQGSEA. The ends lost 7 bases at V and 6 bases at J; junction bases unmatched: 20. The CDR3 consists of 17 residues. The CDR3 protein is CSATLGVAGGPGDTQYF. The CDR3 DNA is TGCAGCGCTACACTGGGTGTGGCGGGAGGGCCAGGGGATACGCAGTATTTT.

The genes are TRBV5-1 and TRBJ1-1; 7 positions agree with TRBD1. Losses at the gene ends were 0 bases for V and 0 bases for J; bases not matched to a gene: 8. The V gene's germline CDR1 is SGHRS and CDR2 YFSETQ. The CDR3 extends over 17 amino acids. The CDR3 DNA is TGCGCCAGCAGCTTGGCAAGGGACAGCCTTATGAACACTGAAGCTTTCTTT. Residues: CASSLARDSLMNTEAFF.

The chain combines TRBV7-6 with TRBJ2-7; 12 bases are a match to TRBD2. V gave up 5 bases and J gave up 0 bases; unmatched junction bases: 5. CDR1 SGHVS and CDR2 FNYEAQ come from the germline V gene. The CDR3 spans 16 residues. The CDR3 DNA reads as TGTGCCAGCAGCCGGGGACTAGCGGGCGCCTCCTACGAGCAGTACTTC. Translated, it gives CASSRGLAGASYEQYF.

In its sample, this clone was seen a few times. The chain carries TRBV7-9 and TRBJ2-7; 11 bases line up with TRBD2. CDR1 and CDR2 from the germline V gene are SEHNR and FQNEAQ (reference sequence). This CDR3 region has 15 residues. V dropped 5 bases and J dropped 2; count of bases not matched to a gene: 5. CDR3 bases: TGTGCCAGCAGCGAGGGACTAGCGGCCACCTACGAGCAGTACTTC. Amino acid sequence: CASSEGLAATYEQYF.

This clone was observed once. This chain links TRBV7-9 with TRBJ1-3, with TRBD1 matching 7 bases. Germline-derived CDR1 and CDR2 are SEHNR and FQNEAQ (reference sequence). There are 14 residues in the CDR3. V was pared by 4 bases and J by 2 bases, with 2 bases of the junction left unmatched. This chain's CDR3 is CASSSTGAGNTIYF. CDR3 coding DNA: TGTGCCAGCAGCTCAACAGGGGCTGGAAACACCATATATTTT.

The chain links TRBV7-9 to TRBJ1-2, with TRBD1 as a possible D gene (6 bases). CDR1 SEHNR and CDR2 FQNEAQ come from the germline V gene (reference sequence). Trimming removed 4 bases at V and 3 bases at J, with 12 bases between. The CDR3 totals 14 residues. The CDR3 nucleotides are TGTGCCAGCAGCTGGGGGCGCCGGGACTATGGCTACACCTTC. This codes for CASSWGRRDYGYTF.

This chain links TRBV10-3 with TRBJ2-7, with 10 bases identical to TRBD1. Trimming took 3 bases from V and 2 from J; bases not matched to a gene: 4. Germline CDR1 reads ENHRY; CDR2 reads SYGVKD. The CDR3 is made up of 15 amino acids. The DNA of the CDR3 is TGTGCCATCAGTGAACCGGGACAGGGGACCTACGAGCAGTACTTC. The encoded protein is CAISEPGQGTYEQYF.